This TCR beta chain was obtained from a study of shared clonotypes between healthy human individuals. Study-wide context: Participating donors consisted of two women and a few men aged 18 to 49. There were three CD4 naive, three CD4 memory, two CD8 naive and one CD8 memory plates per donor. Notes on the study in general: The study generally estimated greater richness for naive than memory subsets.

The V end was cut by 2 bases, the J end by 7 bases, with 12 bases between. This CDR3 region has 14 residues. CDR1 and CDR2 from the germline V gene are MNHNY and SVGAGI (reference sequence). Produced via immunoSEQ multiplex PCR; TCRdb's table is partial and in-frame only. The sample contains millions of clones, 85% to 95% of which appear only once. Donors, healthy HIV-negative adults, lacked recent acute infections or vaccinations. Details on this clone: Its antigen is as yet unknown.

The sequenced sample was naive CD4+ T cells sorted from blood. The subset is: CD45RA+ positively selected. V gene TRBV6-6 combines with J gene TRBJ2-4, with D possibly matching TRBD2 (5 bases). The clonotype originates from a man between 18 and 29 years old in good health. The CDR3 bases are TGTGCCAGCAGTTACACCGACCGGGGTAACATTCAGTACTTC. It specifies CASSYTDRGNIQYF.